Below, one T cell receptor beta chain is given with its context. V was cut by 1 base and J by 3 bases, with 13 bases left in between. The germline V gene encodes CDR1 LGHDT and CDR2 YNNKEL (reference sequence). The CDR3 has 16 amino acids. These data belong to a study of blood T cells in healthy people across ages. The use of a sample-barcoded 5' primer and a J-beta primer mix characterized a second PCR of roughly 6 to 11 cycles. TCRdb re-called the 5' RACE reads through MiXCR, storing one row per CDR3 protein. The repertoire holds 1 million or so distinct CDR3 sequences, with 45% as singletons. The sequence was obtained from a woman aged 60 to 75 in good health. The sample taken for sequencing was blood. This chain joins TRBV3-1 and TRBJ2-4; D is unresolved. In DNA, the CDR3 is TGTGCCAGCAGCCAAGGGGCCTCTGGCGGCAAAAACATTCAGTACTTC. Its translation: CASSQGASGGKNIQYF.